This record concerns one T cell receptor (beta chain) sequence. Its cognate antigen is unknown. Germline V gives CDR1 MNHEY, CDR2 SVGAGI. The CDR3 runs 15 residues. V was trimmed by 6 bases and J by 0 bases, leaving 9 bases between them. This entry comes from a study of memory CD4+ T cells and cytomegalovirus serostatus. Only in-frame clones appear in the TCRdb table, and some are missing; sequencing was by immunoSEQ multiplex PCR. The sample has under 45,000 clones, around 78% seen once. The sort gate was single viable CD3+CD4+CD8-CD45RO+ cells for memory CD4+ T cells. Study-wide results and caveats: About two fifths of the roughly 160 known CMV-associated TCRbeta sequences appeared in CD4+ memory.

This chain uses TRBV6-5 with TRBJ1-6; a possible D gene is TRBD1 (5 bases). Input material: memory CD4+ T cells from blood. The sequence was obtained from an adult in good health and CMV-seronegative. The CDR3 DNA follows: TGTGCCAGCAGATCAGACAGCTCCTATAATTCACCCCTCCACTTT. It specifies CASRSDSSYNSPLHF.